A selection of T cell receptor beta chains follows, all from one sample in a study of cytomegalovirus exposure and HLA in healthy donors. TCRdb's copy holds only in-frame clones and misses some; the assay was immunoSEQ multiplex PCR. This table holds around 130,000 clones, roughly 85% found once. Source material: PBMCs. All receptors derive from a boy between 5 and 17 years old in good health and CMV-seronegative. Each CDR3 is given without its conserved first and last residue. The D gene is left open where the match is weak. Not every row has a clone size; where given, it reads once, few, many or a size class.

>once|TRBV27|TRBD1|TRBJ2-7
ASRQGAFDEQY
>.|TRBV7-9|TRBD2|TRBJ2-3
ASSISGSREDTQY
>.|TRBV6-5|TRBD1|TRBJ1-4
ASSLDRAGEKLF
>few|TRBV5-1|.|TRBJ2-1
ASSLGGIGNEQF
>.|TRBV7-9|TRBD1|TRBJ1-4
ASSPTGGDEKLF
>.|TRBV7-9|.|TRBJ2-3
ASSTYTGNSDTQY
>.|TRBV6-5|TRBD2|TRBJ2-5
ASSSRGGRAQY
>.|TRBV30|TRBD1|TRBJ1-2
AWSDRQGRGYGYT
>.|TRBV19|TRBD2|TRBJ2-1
ASSVKTTSGLNEQF
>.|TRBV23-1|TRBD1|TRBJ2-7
ASSQSPTIDRAEQY
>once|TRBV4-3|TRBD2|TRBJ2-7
ASSQDLGGSSYEQY
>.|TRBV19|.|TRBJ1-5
ASSPERGGDQPQH
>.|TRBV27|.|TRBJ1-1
ASSLLGGTNEAF
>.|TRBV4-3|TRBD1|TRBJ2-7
ASSRGTGEYEQY
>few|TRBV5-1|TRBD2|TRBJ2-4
ASALAGGSQGKNIQY
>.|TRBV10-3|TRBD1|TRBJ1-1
AISLGQGSTEAF
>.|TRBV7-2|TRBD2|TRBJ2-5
ASSLGLAFQETQY
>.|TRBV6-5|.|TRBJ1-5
ASSYSRPAGQPQH
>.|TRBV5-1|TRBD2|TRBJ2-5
ASSPSGGQETQY
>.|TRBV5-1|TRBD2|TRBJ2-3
ASSLAGTSIRDTQY
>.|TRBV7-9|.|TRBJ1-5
ASSFGLYNQPQH
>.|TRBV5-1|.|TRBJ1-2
ASSLVDLEGYT
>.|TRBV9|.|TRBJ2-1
ASSVDSYYNEQF
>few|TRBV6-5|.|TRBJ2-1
ASSRDFYNEQF
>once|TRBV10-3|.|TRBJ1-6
AISAGTGYFGSPLH
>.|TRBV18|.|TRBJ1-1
ASSPTGLQEAF
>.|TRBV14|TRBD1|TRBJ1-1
ASRPGGNTEAF
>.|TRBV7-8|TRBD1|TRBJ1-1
ASSLVRDRENTEAF
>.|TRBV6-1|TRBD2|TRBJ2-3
ASSDQTPYSGRLHTQY
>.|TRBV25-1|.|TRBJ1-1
ASSDGLYEAF
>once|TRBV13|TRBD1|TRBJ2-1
ASSLKTGLYNEQF
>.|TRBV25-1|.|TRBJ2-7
ASSEYGAGDEQY
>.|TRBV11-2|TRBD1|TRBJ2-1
ASSLRTGGSYNEQF
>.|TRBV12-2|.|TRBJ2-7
ASRLADSGLVLHEQY
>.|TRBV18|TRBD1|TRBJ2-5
ASSWTGSQETQY
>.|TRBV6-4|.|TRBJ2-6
ASSDESSYSGANVLT
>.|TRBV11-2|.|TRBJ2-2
ASSLPLSTGELF
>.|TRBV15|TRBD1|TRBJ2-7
ATSRDIGQGFYEQY
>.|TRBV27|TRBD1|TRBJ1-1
ASSSLWDRVSGAF
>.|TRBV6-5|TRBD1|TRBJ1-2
ASGGQGVDGYT
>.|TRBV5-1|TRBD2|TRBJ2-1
ASSLQGTSGRPQF
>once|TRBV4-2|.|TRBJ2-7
ASSQAMAGKAYEQY
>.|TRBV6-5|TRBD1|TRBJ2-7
ASSTGQTYEQY
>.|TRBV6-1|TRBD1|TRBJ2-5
ASTGTGQETQY
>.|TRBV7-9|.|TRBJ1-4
ASSLGGEKLF
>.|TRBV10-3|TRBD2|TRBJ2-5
AISDLAGEGTQY
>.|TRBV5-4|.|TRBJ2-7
ASSLAGQRSSYEQY
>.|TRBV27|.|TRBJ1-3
ASSLRGSAGNTIY
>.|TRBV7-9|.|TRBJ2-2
ASSLDGSFTGELF
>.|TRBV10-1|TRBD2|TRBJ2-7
ASTPGLAGIRYEQY
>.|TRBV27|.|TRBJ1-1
ATQKNTEAF